This entry is about one T cell receptor beta chain. Sequencing was performed with immunoSEQ multiplex PCR; in TCRdb, only in-frame clones are kept and a portion is missing. The sample gives tens of thousands of clones, 90% of which show up once; roughly 0.72% is in the top ten. The CDR3 is 14 residues long. J gave up 6 bases and V 2 bases, and 4 bases lay outside the gene matches. Germline V CDR1 and CDR2: MDHEN, SYDVKM. This record comes from a study of T cell changes during pregnancy in multiple sclerosis. The sample was CD4+ T cells from peripheral blood mononuclear cells, taken before pregnancy. V gene TRBV28 combines with J gene TRBJ2-7; 10 nucleotides match TRBD2. This clonotype was sampled from a female donor with multiple sclerosis, enrolled in a pregnancy study. The CDR3 is CASSLLAGVGEQYF. In DNA form, the CDR3 reads TGTGCCAGCAGTTTACTAGCGGGAGTGGGCGAGCAGTACTTC.